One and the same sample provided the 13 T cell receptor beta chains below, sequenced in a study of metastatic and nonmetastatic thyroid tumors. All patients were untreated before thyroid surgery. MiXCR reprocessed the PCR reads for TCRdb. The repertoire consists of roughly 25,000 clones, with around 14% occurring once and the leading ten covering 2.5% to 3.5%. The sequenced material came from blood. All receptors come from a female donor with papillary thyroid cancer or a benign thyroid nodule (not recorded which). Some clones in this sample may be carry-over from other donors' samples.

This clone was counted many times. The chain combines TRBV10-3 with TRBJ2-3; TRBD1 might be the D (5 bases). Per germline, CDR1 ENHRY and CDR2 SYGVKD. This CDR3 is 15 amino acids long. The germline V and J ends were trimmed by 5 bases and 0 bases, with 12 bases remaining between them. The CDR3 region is CAISRTTASTDTQYF. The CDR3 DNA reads TGTGCCATCAGTCGGACAACAGCAAGCACAGATACGCAGTATTTT.

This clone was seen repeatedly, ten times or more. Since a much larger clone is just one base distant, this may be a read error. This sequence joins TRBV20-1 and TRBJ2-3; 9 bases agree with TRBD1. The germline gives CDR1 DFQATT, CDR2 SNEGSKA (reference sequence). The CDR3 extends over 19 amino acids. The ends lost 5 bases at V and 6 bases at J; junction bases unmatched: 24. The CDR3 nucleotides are TGCAGTGCTCCACCCGGGACAGGGCGGTCTCTAGCGGTGGGGGATACGCAGTATTTT. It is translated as CSAPPGTGRSLAVGDTQYF.

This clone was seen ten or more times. The CDR3 region has the DNA TGTGCCAGCAGGGAGACTCAGGGGGCGGGATCCTACAATGAGCAGTTCTTC. Encoded protein: CASRETQGAGSYNEQFF. V usage is TRBV28 and J usage is TRBJ2-1; 8 nucleotides agree with TRBD1. The CDR3 is made up of 17 amino acids. CDR1 and CDR2 (germline): MDHEN, SYDVKM. V lost 6 bases, J lost 1 base, and 11 bases stayed unmatched.

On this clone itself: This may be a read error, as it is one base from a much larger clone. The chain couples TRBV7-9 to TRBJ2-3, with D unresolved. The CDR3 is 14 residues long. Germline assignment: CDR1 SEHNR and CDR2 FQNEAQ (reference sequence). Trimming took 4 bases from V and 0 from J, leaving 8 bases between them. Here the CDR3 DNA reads TGTGCCAGCAGCTGGAAGGGTAGCACAGATACGCAGTATTTT. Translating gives CASSWKGSTDTQYF.

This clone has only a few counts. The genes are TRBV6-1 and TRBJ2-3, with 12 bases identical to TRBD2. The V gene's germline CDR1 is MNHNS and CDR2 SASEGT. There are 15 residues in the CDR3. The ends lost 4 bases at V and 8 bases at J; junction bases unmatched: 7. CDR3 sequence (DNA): TGTGCCAGCAGTGGACTAGCGGGAGCCCCAGCTACGCAGTATTTT. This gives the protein CASSGLAGAPATQYF.

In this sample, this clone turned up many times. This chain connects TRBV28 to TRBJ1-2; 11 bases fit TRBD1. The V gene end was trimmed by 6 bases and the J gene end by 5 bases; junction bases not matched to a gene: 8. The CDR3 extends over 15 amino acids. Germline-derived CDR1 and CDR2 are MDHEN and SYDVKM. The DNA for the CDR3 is TGTGCCAGCAGAACATCCGGGACAGGGGGGTATGGCTACACCTTC. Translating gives CASRTSGTGGYGYTF.

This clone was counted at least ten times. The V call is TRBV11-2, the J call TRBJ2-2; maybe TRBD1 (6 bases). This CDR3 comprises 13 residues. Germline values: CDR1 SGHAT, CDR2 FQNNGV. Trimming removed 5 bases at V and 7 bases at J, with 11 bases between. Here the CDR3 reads CASSVNRDGELFF. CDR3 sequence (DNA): TGTGCCAGCAGCGTCAACAGGGACGGGGAGCTGTTTTTT.

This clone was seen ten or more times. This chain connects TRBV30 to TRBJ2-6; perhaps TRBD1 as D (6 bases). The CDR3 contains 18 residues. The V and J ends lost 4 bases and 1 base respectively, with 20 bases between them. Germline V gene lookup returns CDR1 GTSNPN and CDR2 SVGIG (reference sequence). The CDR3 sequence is CAWKVAGAKGSGANVLTF. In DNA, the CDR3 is TGTGCCTGGAAGGTGGCAGGGGCAAAAGGGTCTGGGGCCAACGTCCTGACTTTC.

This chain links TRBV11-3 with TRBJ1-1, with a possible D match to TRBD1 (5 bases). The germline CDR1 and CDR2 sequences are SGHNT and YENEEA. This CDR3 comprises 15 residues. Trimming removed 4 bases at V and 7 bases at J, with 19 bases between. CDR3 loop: CASSSLSGGDIEAFF. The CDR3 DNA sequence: TGTGCCAGCAGCTCCCTCTCGGGGGGGGATATTGAAGCTTTCTTT.

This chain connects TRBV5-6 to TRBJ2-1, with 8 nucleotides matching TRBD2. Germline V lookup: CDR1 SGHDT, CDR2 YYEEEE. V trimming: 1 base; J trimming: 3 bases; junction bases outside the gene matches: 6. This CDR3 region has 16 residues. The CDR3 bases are TGTGCCAGCAGCTTGTCCTGGCGGGAGGTCTACAATGAGCAGTTCTTC. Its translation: CASSLSWREVYNEQFF.

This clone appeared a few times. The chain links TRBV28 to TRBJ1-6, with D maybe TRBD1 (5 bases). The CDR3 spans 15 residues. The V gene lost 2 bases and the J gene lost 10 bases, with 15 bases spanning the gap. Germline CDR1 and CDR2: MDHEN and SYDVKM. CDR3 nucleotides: TGTGCCAGCAGTTTAGGGACGACGATGAGGTCACCCCTCCACTTT. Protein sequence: CASSLGTTMRSPLHF.

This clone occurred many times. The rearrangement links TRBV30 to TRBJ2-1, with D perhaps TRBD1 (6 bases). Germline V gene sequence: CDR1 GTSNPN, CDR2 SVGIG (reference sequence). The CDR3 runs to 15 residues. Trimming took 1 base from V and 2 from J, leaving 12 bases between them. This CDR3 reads CAWSGDGGPYNEQFF. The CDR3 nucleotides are TGTGCCTGGAGTGGTGATGGGGGCCCCTACAATGAGCAGTTCTTC.

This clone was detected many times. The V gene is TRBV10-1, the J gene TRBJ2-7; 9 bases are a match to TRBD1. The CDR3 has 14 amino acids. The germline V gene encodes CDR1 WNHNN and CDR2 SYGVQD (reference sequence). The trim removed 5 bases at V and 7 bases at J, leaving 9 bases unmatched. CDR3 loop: CASSSQGAPREQYF. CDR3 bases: TGCGCCAGCAGTTCACAGGGGGCCCCTCGGGAGCAGTACTTC.